A single TCR beta chain is shown here with its context. The CDR3 extends over 16 amino acids. Trimming at V came to 4 bases and at J to 8 bases, leaving 12 bases not matched to a gene. Germline CDR1 reads LNHDA; CDR2 reads SQIVND (reference sequence). This sample was taken from a study of shared clonotypes between healthy human individuals. The data were produced by immunoSEQ multiplex PCR, yet TCRdb's version contains in-frame clones alone and is incomplete. Of over a million clones in the sample, roughly 96% were seen once. The chain employs TRBV19 and TRBJ2-1; TRBD1 matches 9 bases. The TCR comes from a man aged 30-40 years in good health. Specimen: naive CD4+ T cells sorted from blood. The subset: CD45RA+ positively selected. The CDR3 spells CASSTLPGQGVDEQFF. Written as DNA, the CDR3 is TGTGCCAGTAGTACCCTACCGGGACAGGGTGTGGATGAGCAGTTCTTC. Full variable domain (remainder filled in from reference TRBV19 and TRBJ2-1): DGGITQSPKYLFRKEGQNVTLSCEQNLNHDAMYWYRQDPGQGLRLIYYSQIVNDFQKGDIAEGYSVSREKKESFPLTVTSAQKNPTAFYLCASSTLPGQGVDEQFFGPGTRLTVL.